The T cell receptor beta chain under discussion was sequenced for a study of T cells after yellow fever vaccination. 5'RACE template switching added a universal primer site and UMIs to TCR cDNA. TCRdb re-derived calls from the 5' RACE reads in MiXCR, one entry per CDR3 protein. The sample consists of over 20,000 distinct CDR3 sequences, under 5.5% of them appearing once. Overall study findings and caveats: Clonotypes found in both CD4 and CD8 compartments made up a small share. Abundant clonotypes (contaminants from the bulk population) could be present in FACS-sorted repertoires.

CDR3 size: 15 residues. CDR1 and CDR2 (germline): KGHSH, LQKENI. The V gene end was trimmed by 0 bases and the J gene end by 3 bases; junction bases not matched to a gene: 3. This clonotype ranks as medium-sized. The sequenced sample was PBMCs, either bulk or a sorted T-cell subset (CD4+, CD8+, memory, or dextramer-sorted; not recorded which), obtained 15 days after the yellow fever booster vaccination. The J gene is TRBJ2-7, the V gene TRBV18; 9 positions match TRBD2. This sequence was found in a man aged 25-45 years who received the YFV17D yellow fever vaccine. CDR3 region: CASSPPSSGSYEQYF. The CDR3 nucleotides read TGTGCCAGCTCACCACCGAGTAGCGGGAGCTACGAGCAGTACTTC.